Listed below are T cell receptor beta chains from one sample, sequenced in a study of breast tumors, draining lymph nodes, adjacent tissues. TCRdb independently ran MiXCR on the multiplex PCR reads; one entry per CDR3 protein. This table holds 30,000 to 40,000 distinct CDR3 sequences, 35% to 45% found once. The sequenced sample consisted of breast tumor tissue. The receptor source for this set is a female donor with breast cancer. Some clones in this sample may be carry-over from other donors' samples. Each CDR3 is given with its conserved first and last residue. Part of the rows lack a size; the others show once, few, many or a class for expanded clones.

j_call	clone_size	v_call	cdr3_aa
TRBJ2-2	many	TRBV12-3/TRBV12-4	CASSFGQNTGELFF
TRBJ2-5	-	TRBV28	CASSVIAGVRRETQYF
TRBJ1-2	-	TRBV13	CASSSNRAPDGYTF
TRBJ2-7	-	TRBV24-1	CATSDLYLAGGLLYEQYF
TRBJ2-7	medium-sized	TRBV24-1	CATSDLQAQGCYEQYF
TRBJ2-2	many	TRBV14	CASSQVFGQGRTGELFF
TRBJ2-5	-	TRBV7-9	CASRPGGAGQETQYF
TRBJ2-5	many	TRBV3-1	CASEGWDRGETQYF
TRBJ2-7	many	TRBV5-1	CASSPGTGGYEQYF
TRBJ2-3	few	TRBV7-3	CASSLMGGDGTNTQYF
TRBJ2-5	many	TRBV20-1	CSARDLFQETQYF
TRBJ2-1	-	TRBV19	CASIGPGLGGEQFF
TRBJ2-3	many	TRBV7-2	CASSLEGSSTDTQYF
TRBJ2-1	-	TRBV20-1	CSARDDIGGIDEQFF
TRBJ2-7	many	TRBV20-1	CSAPGLARNEQYF
TRBJ2-2	many	TRBV14	CASSKGQAVGELFF
TRBJ1-3	-	TRBV7-6	CASSPLSGNTIYF
TRBJ2-1	many	TRBV19	CASSRAFLSSYNEQFF
TRBJ2-5	-	TRBV10-2	CASRLAGVQETQYF
TRBJ2-6	many	TRBV12-3/TRBV12-4	CASSIRGSGANVLTF
TRBJ2-5	-	TRBV11-3	CASILSRHPKLETQYF
TRBJ1-2	-	TRBV12-3/TRBV12-4	CASTMTGGEGYTF
TRBJ2-7	-	TRBV19	CASSINGTGFYKQYF
TRBJ2-1	many	TRBV20-1	CSVGGREWEQFF
TRBJ2-7	-	TRBV20-1	CSAGQLAGASEQYF
TRBJ2-2	many	TRBV20-1	CSARPSNTGELFF
TRBJ2-3	-	TRBV18	CASSDITDTQYF
TRBJ2-3	many	TRBV5-6	CASSLVRRRTDTQYF
TRBJ1-5	many	TRBV6-6	CASSDSNQPQHF
TRBJ2-1	once	TRBV6-9	CASSEGWEQFF
TRBJ2-2	-	TRBV5-6	CVSSSWLATGELFF